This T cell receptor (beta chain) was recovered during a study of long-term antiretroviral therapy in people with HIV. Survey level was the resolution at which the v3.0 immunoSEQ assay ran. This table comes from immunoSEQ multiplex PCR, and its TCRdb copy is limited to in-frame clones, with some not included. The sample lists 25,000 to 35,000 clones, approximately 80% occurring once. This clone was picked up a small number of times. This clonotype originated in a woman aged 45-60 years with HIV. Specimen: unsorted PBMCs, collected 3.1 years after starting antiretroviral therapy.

The CDR3 region is CASSSRQGRSVDYGYTF. CDR3 nucleotides: TGTGCCAGCAGCTCCAGACAGGGCCGTTCGGTCGACTATGGCTACACCTTC. The rearrangement uses TRBV7-9 and TRBJ1-2; 7 bases match TRBD1. CDR3 length: 17 amino acids. J was trimmed by 3 bases and V by 4 bases; bases with no gene match: 14. Germline V lookup: CDR1 SEHNR, CDR2 FQNEAQ (reference sequence).